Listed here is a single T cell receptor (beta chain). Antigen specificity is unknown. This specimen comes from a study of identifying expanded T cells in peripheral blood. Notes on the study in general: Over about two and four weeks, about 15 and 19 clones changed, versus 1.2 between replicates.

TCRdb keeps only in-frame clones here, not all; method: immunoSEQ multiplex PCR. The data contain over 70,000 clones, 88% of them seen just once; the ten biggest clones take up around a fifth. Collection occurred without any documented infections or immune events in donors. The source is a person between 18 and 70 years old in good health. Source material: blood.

This chain's CDR3 is CASSQDYGAQTYEQYF. The CDR3 DNA sequence: TGTGCCAGCAGCCAAGATTACGGCGCGCAGACCTACGAGCAGTACTTC. V gene TRBV14 combines with J gene TRBJ2-7; D is undetermined. The V gene's germline CDR1 is SGHDN and CDR2 FVKESK. The CDR3 covers 16 residues. Trimming removed 0 bases from V and 2 bases from J, with 14 bases in between.